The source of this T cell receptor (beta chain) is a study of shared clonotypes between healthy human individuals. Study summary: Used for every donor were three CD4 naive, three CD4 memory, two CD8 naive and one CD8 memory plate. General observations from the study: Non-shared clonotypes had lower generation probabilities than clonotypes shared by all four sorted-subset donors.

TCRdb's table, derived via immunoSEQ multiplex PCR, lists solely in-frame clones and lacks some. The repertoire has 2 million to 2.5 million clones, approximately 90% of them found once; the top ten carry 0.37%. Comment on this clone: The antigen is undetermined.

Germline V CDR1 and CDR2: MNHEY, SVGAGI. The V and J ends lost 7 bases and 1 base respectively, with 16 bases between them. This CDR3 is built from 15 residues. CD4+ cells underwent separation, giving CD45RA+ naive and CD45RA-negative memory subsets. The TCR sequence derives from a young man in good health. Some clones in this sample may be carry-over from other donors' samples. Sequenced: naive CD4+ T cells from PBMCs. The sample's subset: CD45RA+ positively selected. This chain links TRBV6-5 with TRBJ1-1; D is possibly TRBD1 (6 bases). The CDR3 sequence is CASTRTGQTNTEAFF. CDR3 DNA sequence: TGTGCCAGCACTAGGACCGGACAGACGAACACTGAAGCTTTCTTT.